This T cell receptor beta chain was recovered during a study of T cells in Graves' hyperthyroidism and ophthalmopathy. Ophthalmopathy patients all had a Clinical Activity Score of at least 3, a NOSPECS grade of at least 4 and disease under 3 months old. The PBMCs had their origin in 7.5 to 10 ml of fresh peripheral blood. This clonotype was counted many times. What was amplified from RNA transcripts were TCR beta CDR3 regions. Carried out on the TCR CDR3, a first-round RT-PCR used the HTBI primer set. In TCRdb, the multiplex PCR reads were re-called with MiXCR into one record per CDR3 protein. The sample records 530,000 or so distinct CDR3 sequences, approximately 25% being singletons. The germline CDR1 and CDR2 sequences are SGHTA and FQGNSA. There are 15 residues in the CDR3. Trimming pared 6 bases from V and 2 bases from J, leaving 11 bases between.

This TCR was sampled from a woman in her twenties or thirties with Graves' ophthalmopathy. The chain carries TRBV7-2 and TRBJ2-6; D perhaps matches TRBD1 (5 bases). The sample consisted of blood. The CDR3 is CASSSQGPGANVLTF. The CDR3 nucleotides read TGTGCCAGCAGTAGCCAGGGCCCTGGGGCCAACGTCCTGACTTTC.